Listed below are T cell receptor beta chains from one sample, sequenced in a study of blood T cell repertoires in COVID-19. Profiled with immunoSEQ multiplex PCR; TCRdb holds only in-frame clones, not every one. The repertoire includes roughly 50,000 clones, approximately 90% of them detected once, and 13% to 15% sits in the top ten. The source material was peripheral blood. These receptors were collected from a woman in her sixties or seventies with active COVID-19. CDR3s include the opening cysteine and the closing phenylalanine or tryptophan. A D gene is named only where the DNA matches it firmly. Clone size is given for some rows only: seen once, a few or many times, or a class if the clone is expanded.

cdr3_nt cdr3_aa clone_size j_call v_call d_call
TGTGCCAGCAGCTTATCCCCCGGACAGATTATCCGAATGAACACTGAAGCTTTCTTT CASSLSPGQIIRMNTEAFF NA TRBJ1-1 TRBV7-9 NA
TGCGCCAGCAGCTTGGGGGGGACTATCAATGAGCAGTTCTTC CASSLGGTINEQFF NA TRBJ2-1 TRBV5-1 TRBD2
TGTGCCAGCAGCCTTACCCCTCTCAAGACTAGCGGGGGGGCCGAGGACGGGGAGCTGTTTTTT CASSLTPLKTSGGAEDGELFF NA TRBJ2-2 TRBV4-2 TRBD2
TGCAGTGCTAGTGTACTAGCAATTCTCGATGAGCAGTTCTTC CSASVLAILDEQFF NA TRBJ2-1 TRBV20-1 NA
TGTGCCAGCAGCTCGACAGGGGGCCCTTACGAGCAGTACTTC CASSSTGGPYEQYF NA TRBJ2-7 TRBV6-5 TRBD1
TGCAGCGTTGCCCTCGACAGGGGGAACACTGAAGCTTTCTTT CSVALDRGNTEAFF NA TRBJ1-1 TRBV29-1 TRBD1
TGTGCCATCGCCTGGTCCCTCCGAGGGACTGAAGCTTTCTTT CAIAWSLRGTEAFF NA TRBJ1-1 TRBV10-3 NA
TGTGCCAGCAGCCGCTGGGGACAGGGGATTTCCTCTGGGGCCAACGTCCTGACTTTC CASSRWGQGISSGANVLTF NA TRBJ2-6 TRBV7-2 TRBD1
TGTGCCAGCAGCTCCGGACAGATCTCCTACAATGAGCAGTTCTTC CASSSGQISYNEQFF NA TRBJ2-1 TRBV2 NA
TGTGCCAGCAGCCCCGGGACAGGGTCAGATACGCAGTATTTT CASSPGTGSDTQYF NA TRBJ2-3 TRBV6-5 TRBD1
TGTGCCAGCTCACCCACCGGCCCGGGACAGTACGAGCAGTACTTC CASSPTGPGQYEQYF NA TRBJ2-7 TRBV18 TRBD1
TGTGCCAGCAGCCAAGCCGGCAATCAGCCCCAGCATTTT CASSQAGNQPQHF NA TRBJ1-5 TRBV4-2 NA
TGTGCCATCAGTGCAGGGGCGAACACCGGGGAGCTGTTTTTT CAISAGANTGELFF NA TRBJ2-2 TRBV10-3 NA
TGTGCCAGCAGCCTAATCGGGGGGCCGGATACGCAGTATTTT CASSLIGGPDTQYF NA TRBJ2-3 TRBV7-3 NA
TGTGCCAGCCTCCCGAGCGGGGGGAAGAGCACAGATACGCAGTATTTT CASLPSGGKSTDTQYF NA TRBJ2-3 TRBV7-8 TRBD2
TGTGCCAGCAGTCCTCTCCCAGACTATGGCTACACCTTC CASSPLPDYGYTF NA TRBJ1-2 TRBV6-5 NA
TGTGCCAGCAGCACTTTGGTTGGGGAGGGCGGCTACACCTTC CASSTLVGEGGYTF once TRBJ1-2 TRBV7-9 NA
TGCGCCAGCAGTGAGGGCGGCGCAAACACCGGGGAGCTGTTTTTT CASSEGGANTGELFF few TRBJ2-2 TRBV10-1 NA
TGTGCCAGCAGCTACGACAGGAGCTCTGGAAACACCATATATTTT CASSYDRSSGNTIYF NA TRBJ1-3 TRBV7-9 NA
TGCGCCAGCAGCCAGGGGGCCGGGTACCAAGAGACCCAGTACTTC CASSQGAGYQETQYF once TRBJ2-5 TRBV5-1 TRBD1
TGCGCCAGCAGCCAGGGACTTTCCTACGAGCAGTACTTC CASSQGLSYEQYF NA TRBJ2-7 TRBV4-1 NA
TGTGCCAGCAGCGCTAGCCGGGTTTGGGGGGGCTCTTTGGCAGATACGCAGTATTTT CASSASRVWGGSLADTQYF NA TRBJ2-3 TRBV7-8 NA
TGTGCCAGCAGCATACTTCCCCGGGACTGGGCCGGGGAGCTGTTTTTT CASSILPRDWAGELFF NA TRBJ2-2 TRBV11-1 NA
TGTGCCATCAGTGACCCTACAGGGGTCGGGGACGAGCAGTACTTC CAISDPTGVGDEQYF NA TRBJ2-7 TRBV10-3 TRBD1
TGTGCCATCAGTGAAGTAGTGTCCCCGGGAGAGACCCAGTACTTC CAISEVVSPGETQYF NA TRBJ2-5 TRBV10-3 NA
TGTGCCAGCAGTATTGGAGGCTACGAGCAGTACTTC CASSIGGYEQYF NA TRBJ2-7 TRBV6-6 NA
TGTGCCAGCAGCCCGGGACAGGGTACTGGGGCCAACGTCCTGACTTTC CASSPGQGTGANVLTF NA TRBJ2-6 TRBV3-1/TRBV3-2 TRBD1
TGTGCCAGTAGTATAGATTACGGAGGGGGCGAATACTTC CASSIDYGGGEYF NA TRBJ2-7 TRBV19 NA
TGTGCCAGTAGTCCTAGGAGGGTAAGCAATCAGCCCCAGCATTTT CASSPRRVSNQPQHF NA TRBJ1-5 TRBV19 NA
TGTGCCAGCTCGGTCTCAGGGGAAAATCAGCCCCAGCATTTT CASSVSGENQPQHF NA TRBJ1-5 TRBV18 NA
TGTGCCAGCAGTGAAGCGGGAGGAGGACCCTACAATGAGCAGTTCTTC CASSEAGGGPYNEQFF NA TRBJ2-1 TRBV2 NA
TGCGCCAGCAGCCAAGAAAGGGGGGGGAATTCACCCCTCCACTTT CASSQERGGNSPLHF NA TRBJ1-6 TRBV4-1 NA
TGTGCCAGCAGCCCTTCACCGCTGAAGACAACCCAAGAGACCCAGTACTTC CASSPSPLKTTQETQYF NA TRBJ2-5 TRBV7-9 NA
TGTGCCAGCAATAGCGGAGGTTGGTCAAACAATGAGCAGTTCTTC CASNSGGWSNNEQFF NA TRBJ2-1 TRBV2 NA
TGTGCCAGTAGTATTCCGCCGGGTCGGGGCTACACCTTC CASSIPPGRGYTF NA TRBJ1-2 TRBV19 NA
TGCGCCAGCAGCTTGACCGGGAACACCGGGGAGCTGTTTTTT CASSLTGNTGELFF NA TRBJ2-2 TRBV5-1 NA
TGTGCCAGCAGCCAAGGGGCAGGAATGACCTACGAGCAGTACTTC CASSQGAGMTYEQYF NA TRBJ2-7 TRBV3-1/TRBV3-2 NA
TGTGCCAGCAGTTACGGGGGGGCCAGCACAGATACGCAGTATTTT CASSYGGASTDTQYF NA TRBJ2-3 TRBV6-5 NA
TGTGCCAGCAGCTTAGGACTAGCGGAGAACACCGGGGAGCTGTTTTTT CASSLGLAENTGELFF NA TRBJ2-2 TRBV7-9 TRBD2
TGTGCCAGCAGCGTTAGCGGAGGGGCGACAGATACGCAGTATTTT CASSVSGGATDTQYF NA TRBJ2-3 TRBV11-2 NA
TGTGCCAGCAGCTTAGTAAACGAGCAGTACTTC CASSLVNEQYF NA TRBJ2-7 TRBV11-2 NA
TGTGCCAGCAGCCGAGCCGGGACAGGGGGGACTGAAGCTTTCTTT CASSRAGTGGTEAFF NA TRBJ1-1 TRBV7-8 TRBD1
TGTGCCAGCAGGTCTCCGACGGGGGGATCGACAGATACGCAGTATTTT CASRSPTGGSTDTQYF NA TRBJ2-3 TRBV7-9 TRBD2
TGTGCTAGTGGTTTGGTACTGACAGGGCAATACGAGCAGTACTTC CASGLVLTGQYEQYF NA TRBJ2-7 TRBV12-5 TRBD1
TGTGCCAGCAGCCCCGTGGGGGGGGCTGAGCAGCCCCAGCATTTT CASSPVGGAEQPQHF few TRBJ1-5 TRBV7-9 NA
TGTGCCAGCAGCGCCGGACAGGGTGATACGCAGTATTTT CASSAGQGDTQYF NA TRBJ2-3 TRBV5-6 TRBD1
TGCGCCAGCAGCCAAGAAACATACGCGGCGCAGAGCTATGGCTACACCTTC CASSQETYAAQSYGYTF NA TRBJ1-2 TRBV4-3 NA
TGCGCCAGCAGCCCCGGGACAGGGGGAGAGACCCAGTACTTC CASSPGTGGETQYF NA TRBJ2-5 TRBV5-1 TRBD1
TGTGCCAGCAGCTCGGTCGTAGTACAGGGAGAGCAGTACTTC CASSSVVVQGEQYF NA TRBJ2-7 TRBV11-2 NA
TGTGCCAGCAGCCAAGATTGGGGACAGGGGCCACCGGGAGATACGCAGTATTTT CASSQDWGQGPPGDTQYF NA TRBJ2-3 TRBV14 TRBD1
TGTGCCAGCAGTTACTCGACACAGGGTTCTGGAAACACCATATATTTT CASSYSTQGSGNTIYF NA TRBJ1-3 TRBV6-5 NA
TGTGCCAGCAGCCCGACAGGGGGCGATTCACCCCTCCACTTT CASSPTGGDSPLHF NA TRBJ1-6 TRBV3-1/TRBV3-2 TRBD1
TGTGCCAGCAGCTCCGGACAGGGGCGGGAAAAACTGTTTTTT CASSSGQGREKLFF NA TRBJ1-4 TRBV7-9 TRBD1
TGTGCCAGCAGAAATACAGGGGGAGAGCAGTTCTTC CASRNTGGEQFF NA TRBJ2-1 TRBV6-5 TRBD1
TGTGCCAGCAGTGACCCAGGGTACTATGGCTACACCTTC CASSDPGYYGYTF once TRBJ1-2 TRBV6-1 NA
TGTGCCAGCAGCAAAGAAGAGCGGCAGGGGATTCCGGGGACTGAAGCTTTCTTT CASSKEERQGIPGTEAFF few TRBJ1-1 TRBV21-1 NA
TGTGCCACCAGCAGAGATGTTACAGGGGGCGACCAACACTACGAGCAGTACTTC CATSRDVTGGDQHYEQYF NA TRBJ2-7 TRBV15 TRBD1
TGTGCCAGCAGCAAACCCTCGCAGGGGCGCCAGCCCCAGCATTTT CASSKPSQGRQPQHF few TRBJ1-5 TRBV21-1 NA
TGCGCCAGCAGCGAGACAGGGCTTTATGGCTACACCTTC CASSETGLYGYTF few TRBJ1-2 TRBV4-1 TRBD1